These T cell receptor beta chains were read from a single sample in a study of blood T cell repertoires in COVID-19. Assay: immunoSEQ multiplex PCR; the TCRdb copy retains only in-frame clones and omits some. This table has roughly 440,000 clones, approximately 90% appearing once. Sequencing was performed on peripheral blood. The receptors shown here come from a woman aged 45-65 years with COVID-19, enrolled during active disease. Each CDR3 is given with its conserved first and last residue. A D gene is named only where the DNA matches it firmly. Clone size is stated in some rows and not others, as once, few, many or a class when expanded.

TGTGCCAGCAGCTCTATACAGGGGCTTGGAAACACCATATATTTT CASSSIQGLGNTIYF TRBJ1-3 15 few TRBD1 TRBV5-6
TGTGCCAGCAGCCCCGGGGGGGAAAACATTCAGTACTTC CASSPGGENIQYF TRBJ2-4 13 NA TRBD2 TRBV6-5
TGTGCCAGCAGTTACGGGCCAAACTTAGCTAACTATGGCTACACCTTC CASSYGPNLANYGYTF TRBJ1-2 16 NA NA TRBV6-5
TGTGCCAGCAAGGTCCGACAGCCTACAGATACGCAGTATTTT CASKVRQPTDTQYF TRBJ2-3 14 NA NA TRBV6-5
TGTGCCAGTAGTACCAGGACAGGGGCAGCTTTCTTT CASSTRTGAAFF TRBJ1-1 12 NA TRBD1 TRBV19
TGTGCCAGCAGCTTGAACGGTAATAGCAATCAGCCCCAGCATTTT CASSLNGNSNQPQHF TRBJ1-5 15 NA NA TRBV5-5
TGCGCCAGCAGCTCGAATAGCGGGCGCTCCTACGAGCAGTACTTC CASSSNSGRSYEQYF TRBJ2-7 15 NA TRBD2 TRBV5-1
TGTGCCAGCAGTGAGGTGGCCCTCCGGCAGTACTTC CASSEVALRQYF TRBJ2-7 12 NA NA TRBV6-1
TGTGCCAGCTCCCTGGACAGGCCAACTAATGAAAAACTGTTTTTT CASSLDRPTNEKLFF TRBJ1-4 15 NA TRBD1 TRBV18
TGTGCCAGCGCACAGGGGGGTAATCAGCCCCAGCATTTT CASAQGGNQPQHF TRBJ1-5 13 NA TRBD1 TRBV7-3
TGTGCCAGCAGCGTAAGCATCCAGAGAGCTAGCGGGGAAACAGATACGCAGTATTTT CASSVSIQRASGETDTQYF TRBJ2-3 19 once TRBD2 TRBV9
TGTGCCAGCAGCCGAAGAACAGGGATAGACTCCTACAATGAGCAGTTCTTC CASSRRTGIDSYNEQFF TRBJ2-1 17 NA NA TRBV3-1/TRBV3-2
TGTGCCAGCAGCGGGACTTACGACAATGAGCAGTTCTTC CASSGTYDNEQFF TRBJ2-1 13 NA NA TRBV6-2/TRBV6-3
TGCGCCAGCAGCTTTTCAGGGCCCACTGAAGCTTTCTTT CASSFSGPTEAFF TRBJ1-1 13 NA NA TRBV5-1
TGTGCCAGCAGCCTGGATGGGTGGGGCGCTTTCTTT CASSLDGWGAFF TRBJ1-1 12 NA NA TRBV5-4
TGTGCCACTTATTGGACAGGGCCCCGGGGGGCACCCCTCCACTTT CATYWTGPRGAPLHF TRBJ1-6 15 NA TRBD1 TRBV19
TGTGCTAGTGGTTTGGTACTAGCGATGAAGGGAGATACGCAGTATTTT CASGLVLAMKGDTQYF TRBJ2-3 16 NA TRBD2 TRBV12-5
TGTGCCAGCAGCTTTGGCGGGGGGGCTACAGATACGCAGTATTTT CASSFGGGATDTQYF TRBJ2-3 15 NA TRBD2 TRBV7-3
TGCGCCAGCAGCTTGGAGACAGGGGGAGGAAACACCATATATTTT CASSLETGGGNTIYF TRBJ1-3 15 once TRBD1 TRBV5-1
TGTGCCAGCAGTTACGGCGGGGGGCCTTACGAGCAGTACTTC CASSYGGGPYEQYF TRBJ2-7 14 NA TRBD2 TRBV6-6
TGTGCCAGCTCCCCTAGCGGGGGGTCCTACGAGCAGTACTTC CASSPSGGSYEQYF TRBJ2-7 14 NA TRBD2 TRBV18
TGTGCCAGCAGCCAACCTCGAACGACTACCGGGGAGCTGTTTTTT CASSQPRTTTGELFF TRBJ2-2 15 NA NA TRBV3-1/TRBV3-2
TGCGCCAGCAAACAGATCTCTGGAAACACCATATATTTT CASKQISGNTIYF TRBJ1-3 13 NA NA TRBV5-1
TGTGCCAGCAGCCCCGGCGGGGGTGAAGCTTTCTTT CASSPGGGEAFF TRBJ1-1 12 NA NA TRBV6-5
TGTGCCCGGGTACGACAGTTGAACACTGAAGCTTTCTTT CARVRQLNTEAFF TRBJ1-1 13 NA NA TRBV30
TGTGCCAGCTCACCAACAGGGACAGCCACTGGCGGCTACACCTTC CASSPTGTATGGYTF TRBJ1-2 15 NA TRBD1 TRBV18
TGTGCCAGCAGCTATCGAGGGGGCCTCACAGATACGCAGTATTTT CASSYRGGLTDTQYF TRBJ2-3 15 NA TRBD1 TRBV5-8
TGTGCCAGCAGTCCCGTTTTCCTAGCGGGGTACGAGACCCAGTACTTC CASSPVFLAGYETQYF TRBJ2-5 16 NA TRBD2 TRBV2
TGTGCCAGCAGCTTGTTGACTAGCGGCACAGATACGCAGTATTTT CASSLLTSGTDTQYF TRBJ2-3 15 NA TRBD2 TRBV7-2
TGTGCCAGCAGCGCAAACGGGTTGACCGATCAGCCCCAGCATTTT CASSANGLTDQPQHF TRBJ1-5 15 NA NA TRBV9
TGTGCCACCAGCAGAGAGATAGCGGCGACCTACAATGAGCAGTTCTTC CATSREIAATYNEQFF TRBJ2-1 16 NA NA TRBV15
TGTGCCAGCAGCTTGGGGGCGATGGGCACTGAAGCTTTCTTT CASSLGAMGTEAFF TRBJ1-1 14 NA NA TRBV7-7
TGTGCCAGCAGCCAAGAGTTTACTAGCGGGACAGATACGCAGTATTTT CASSQEFTSGTDTQYF TRBJ2-3 16 NA TRBD2 TRBV3-1/TRBV3-2
TGTGCCATCGCATGGGGGGGGGCCGATCGCGGAGCTTTCTTT CAIAWGGADRGAFF TRBJ1-1 14 once NA TRBV28
TGTGCCATCCGGGGGGACAGGGCTTCCTACGAGCAGTACTTC CAIRGDRASYEQYF TRBJ2-7 14 NA TRBD1 TRBV10-3
TGTGCCAGCCGTGCTCAGTGGGGCAGGGGCGCCGAGCAGTACTTC CASRAQWGRGAEQYF TRBJ2-7 15 NA NA TRBV28
TGTGCCAGCAGGCAAGGGAGGGACAATCAGCCCCAGCATTTT CASRQGRDNQPQHF TRBJ1-5 14 NA NA TRBV2
TGCGCCAGCAGCCAAGATAATTTCGACACTGAAGCTTTCTTT CASSQDNFDTEAFF TRBJ1-1 14 NA NA TRBV4-1
TGCGCCAGCAGCTTTTCGGCCGGGAGCAACGAAGCTTTCTTT CASSFSAGSNEAFF TRBJ1-1 14 NA NA TRBV5-1
TGTGCCAGCAGGTTAGGGGTTGGTGCCACTGAAGCTTTCTTT CASRLGVGATEAFF TRBJ1-1 14 NA NA TRBV6-4
TGTGCCAGCGGACTTGCACAGGGCAACTATGGCTACACCTTC CASGLAQGNYGYTF TRBJ1-2 14 NA NA TRBV6-5
TGTGCCAGCAGCGTGCGAAATTGGAATTCACCCCTCCACTTT CASSVRNWNSPLHF TRBJ1-6 14 NA NA TRBV27
TGTGCCAGCAGCCACGAAAGCGGGGGCTACAATGAGCAGTTCTTC CASSHESGGYNEQFF TRBJ2-1 15 once TRBD2 TRBV6-5
TGTGCCAGCAGTGGGGATAGCGGGGGCTCCTACAATGAGCAGTTCTTC CASSGDSGGSYNEQFF TRBJ2-1 16 NA TRBD2 TRBV6-1
TGCAGCGTTGTCTGGCGGGGGCCAGATACGCAGTATTTT CSVVWRGPDTQYF TRBJ2-3 13 NA NA TRBV29-1
TGTGCCTCTAAGACAGGGTCGGATGGCTACACCTTC CASKTGSDGYTF TRBJ1-2 12 NA TRBD1 TRBV30
TGTGCCAGCAGCTTAACCGGGAGAGGCACTGAAGCTTTCTTT CASSLTGRGTEAFF TRBJ1-1 14 NA NA TRBV11-2
TGTGCCAGCAGCGGCTCCGGGGGGGGCGACCACGAGCAGTACTTC CASSGSGGGDHEQYF TRBJ2-7 15 NA TRBD2 TRBV13